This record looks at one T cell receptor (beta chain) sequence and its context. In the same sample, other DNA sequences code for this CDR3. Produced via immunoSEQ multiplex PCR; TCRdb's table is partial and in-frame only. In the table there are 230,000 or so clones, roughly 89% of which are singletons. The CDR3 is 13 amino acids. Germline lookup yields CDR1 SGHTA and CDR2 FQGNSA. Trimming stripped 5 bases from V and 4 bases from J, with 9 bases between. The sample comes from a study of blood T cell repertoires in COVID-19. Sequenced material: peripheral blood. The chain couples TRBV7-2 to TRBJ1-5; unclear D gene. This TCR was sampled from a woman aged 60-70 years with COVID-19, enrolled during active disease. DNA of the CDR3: TGTGCCAGCAGCCGACAAGAGAATCAGCCCCAGCATTTT. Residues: CASSRQENQPQHF.